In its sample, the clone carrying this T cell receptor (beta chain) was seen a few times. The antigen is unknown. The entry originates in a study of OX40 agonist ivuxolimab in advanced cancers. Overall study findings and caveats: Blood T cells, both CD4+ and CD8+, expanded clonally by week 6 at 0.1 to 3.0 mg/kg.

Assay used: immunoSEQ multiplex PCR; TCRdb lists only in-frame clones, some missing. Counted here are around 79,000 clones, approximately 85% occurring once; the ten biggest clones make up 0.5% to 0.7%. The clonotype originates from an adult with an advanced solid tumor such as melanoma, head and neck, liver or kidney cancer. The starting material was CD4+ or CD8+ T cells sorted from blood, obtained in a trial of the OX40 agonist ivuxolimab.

CDR3 bases: TGTGCCAGCAGTGACTCTAGCGGTCCCCAGTACTTC. Its translation is CASSDSSGPQYF. The V call is TRBV2, the J call TRBJ2-5; 7 positions agree with TRBD2. Trimming removed 3 bases from V and 9 bases from J; junction bases left unmatched: 4. In germline, CDR1 is SNHLY, CDR2 FYNNEI. The CDR3 length is 12 residues.